A selection of T cell receptor beta chains follows, all from one sample in a study of shared clonotypes between healthy human individuals. The assay was immunoSEQ multiplex PCR, and TCRdb's table has in-frame clones only and misses some. The sample carries 2 million to 3 million clones, 93% recorded once. Material for sequencing was naive CD4+ T cells from PBMCs. These TCRs come from a man between 18 and 35 years old in good health. Some clones in this sample may be carry-over from other donors' samples. The CDR3 runs from the conserved cysteine through the conserved F or W.

>15|TRBV28|TRBJ1-1
CASRTLGESNTEAFF
>15|TRBV9|TRBJ2-3
CASSVAPGIGDTQYF
>14|TRBV7-9|TRBJ2-5
CASSLVVSGETQYF
>11|TRBV18|TRBJ2-5
CASSSVETQYF
>14|TRBV6-1|TRBJ2-3
CASRTTSVTDTQYF
>14|TRBV5-1|TRBJ1-2
CACKPQGGLAGYTF
>15|TRBV11-3|TRBJ2-7
CASSSDGPREGEQYF
>17|TRBV19|TRBJ2-7
CASSTAPGGGRAYEQYF
>16|TRBV15|TRBJ2-2
CATSPAGAGGTGELFF
>12|TRBV6-5|TRBJ1-1
CASSYNSEGAFF
>18|TRBV7-9|TRBJ1-5
CASSSNQDNPRGNQPQHF
>13|TRBV6-6|TRBJ2-5
CASSFTGVRAQYF
>15|TRBV6-1|TRBJ1-5
CASSESPGGNQPQHF
>15|TRBV29-1|TRBJ1-3
CSVSTGARSGNTIYF
>14|TRBV5-1|TRBJ2-7
CASSSPGQSYEQYF
>15|TRBV30|TRBJ1-3
CAWIGQGANGNTIYF
>14|TRBV7-3|TRBJ2-1
CASSLGLAGNEQFF
>13|TRBV5-1|TRBJ2-7
CASSLTGGREQYF
>16|TRBV7-3|TRBJ2-2
CASSLTAGAVTGELFF
>15|TRBV28|TRBJ2-5
CASRGWADRPETQYF
>13|TRBV30|TRBJ1-1
CAWSVLRDTEAFF
>14|TRBV19|TRBJ1-3
CASGPGGSGNTIYF
>12|TRBV18|TRBJ1-1
CASSPQQAEAFF
>15|TRBV6-6|TRBJ2-5
CASSHRTPKGETQYF
>18|TRBV19|TRBJ2-2
CASSAPLGGQGYTGELFF
>15|TRBV7-9|TRBJ2-7
CASSGGLAGVSEQYF
>14|TRBV6-5|TRBJ2-3
CASSYSHFTDTQYF
>15|TRBV18|TRBJ2-2
CASSTDRRNTGELFF
>13|TRBV7-9|TRBJ1-2
CASRAGLGYGYTF
>15|TRBV4-2|TRBJ1-2
CASRTSPGTGVGYTF
>17|TRBV4-1|TRBJ2-2
CASSQSDIPRNTGELFF
>13|TRBV11-2|TRBJ1-1
CASSIRLNTEAFF
>13|TRBV30|TRBJ2-1
CAWRGDRVYEQFF
>17|TRBV5-4|TRBJ1-3
CASSPGQPTSSGNTIYF
>15|TRBV19|TRBJ2-1
CASSTGQGSYNEQFF
>14|TRBV2|TRBJ2-3
CASSGRTPSGAQYF
>16|TRBV7-2|TRBJ2-7
CASSLPFLTGSYEQYF
>16|TRBV9|TRBJ1-2
CASSVADVPIFYGYTF
>13|TRBV27|TRBJ1-2
CASRKPGGDGYTF
>15|TRBV6-1|TRBJ2-1
CASKLPSGSYNEQFF
>15|TRBV4-3|TRBJ2-2
CASSHVRARAGELFF
>13|TRBV29-1|TRBJ1-5
CSVGAGRNQPQHF
>14|TRBV10-3|TRBJ2-7
CAIRGGGLSYEQYF
>11|TRBV30|TRBJ1-2
CAWSANYGYTF
>15|TRBV18|TRBJ2-1
CASSPQGYAYNEQFF
>13|TRBV19|TRBJ1-4
CASTGTDNEKLFF
>15|TRBV7-2|TRBJ2-5
CASSLWEGRWETQYF
>15|TRBV5-1|TRBJ1-2
CASSLDAGADYGYTF
>13|TRBV19|TRBJ1-4
CASQAATNEKLFF
>16|TRBV12-5|TRBJ2-2
CASAFAPAGYTGELFF